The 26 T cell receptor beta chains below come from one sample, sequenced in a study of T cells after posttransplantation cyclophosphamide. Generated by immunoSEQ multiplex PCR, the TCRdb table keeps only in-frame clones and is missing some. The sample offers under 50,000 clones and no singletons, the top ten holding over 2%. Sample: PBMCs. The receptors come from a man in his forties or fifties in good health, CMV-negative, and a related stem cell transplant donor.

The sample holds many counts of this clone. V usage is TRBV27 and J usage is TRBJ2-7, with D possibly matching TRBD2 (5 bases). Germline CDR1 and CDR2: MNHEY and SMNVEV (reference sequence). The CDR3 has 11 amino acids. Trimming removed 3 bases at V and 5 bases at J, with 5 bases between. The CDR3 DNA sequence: TGTGCCAGCAGTTTCGGGGACGAGCAGTACTTC. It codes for CASSFGDEQYF.

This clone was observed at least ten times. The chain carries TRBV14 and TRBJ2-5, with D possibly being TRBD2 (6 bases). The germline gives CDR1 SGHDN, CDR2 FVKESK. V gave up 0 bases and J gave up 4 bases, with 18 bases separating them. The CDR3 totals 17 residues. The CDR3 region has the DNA TGTGCCAGCAGCCAAGATGCGGGATTTATTTTAGGAGAGACCCAGTACTTC. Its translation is CASSQDAGFILGETQYF.

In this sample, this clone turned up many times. In nucleotides, the CDR3 is TGCGCCAGCAGCTTCGGGGGAACAGATACGCAGTATTTT. Amino acids: CASSFGGTDTQYF. The rearrangement joins TRBV5-1 to TRBJ2-3, with D perhaps matching TRBD2 (6 bases). This CDR3 contains 13 residues. Trimming stripped 2 bases from V and 3 bases from J, with 7 bases between. Germline V gene data show CDR1 as SGHRS and CDR2 as YFSETQ.

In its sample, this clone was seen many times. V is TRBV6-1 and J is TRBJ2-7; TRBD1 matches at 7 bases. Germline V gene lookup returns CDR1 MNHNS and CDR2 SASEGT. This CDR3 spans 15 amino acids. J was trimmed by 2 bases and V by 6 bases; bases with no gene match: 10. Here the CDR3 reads CASSDTATGTYEQYF. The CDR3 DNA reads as TGTGCCAGCAGCGATACTGCGACAGGGACCTACGAGCAGTACTTC.

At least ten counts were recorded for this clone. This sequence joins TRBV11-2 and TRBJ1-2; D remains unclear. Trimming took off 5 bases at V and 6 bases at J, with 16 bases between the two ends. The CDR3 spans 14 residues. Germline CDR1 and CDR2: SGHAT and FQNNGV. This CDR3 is CASSLAPLADGYTF. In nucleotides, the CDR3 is TGTGCCAGCAGCCTAGCCCCCCTTGCAGATGGCTACACCTTC.

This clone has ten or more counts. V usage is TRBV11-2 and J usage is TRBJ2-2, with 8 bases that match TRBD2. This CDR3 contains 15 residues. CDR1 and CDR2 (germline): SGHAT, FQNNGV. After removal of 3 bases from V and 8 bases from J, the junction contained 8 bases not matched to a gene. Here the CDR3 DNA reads TGTGCCAGCAGCTTGGTGTCCCTAGCGGGTGGGGAGCTGTTTTTT. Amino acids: CASSLVSLAGGELFF.

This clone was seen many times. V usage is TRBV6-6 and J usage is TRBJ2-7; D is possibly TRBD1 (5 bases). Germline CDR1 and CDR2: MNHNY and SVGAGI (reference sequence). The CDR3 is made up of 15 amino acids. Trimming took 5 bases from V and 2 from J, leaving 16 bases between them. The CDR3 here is CASSQQAKAPYEQYF. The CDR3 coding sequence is TGTGCCAGCAGTCAACAGGCCAAGGCGCCCTACGAGCAGTACTTC.

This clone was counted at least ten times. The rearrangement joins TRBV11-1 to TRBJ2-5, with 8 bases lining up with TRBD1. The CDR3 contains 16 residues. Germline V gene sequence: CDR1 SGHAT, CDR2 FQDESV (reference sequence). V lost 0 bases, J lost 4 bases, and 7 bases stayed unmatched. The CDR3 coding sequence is TGTGCCAGCAGCTTAGCGGGCAGGGGGCTTGGAGAGACCCAGTACTTC. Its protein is CASSLAGRGLGETQYF. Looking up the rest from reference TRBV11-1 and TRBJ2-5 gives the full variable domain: EAEVAQSPRYKITEKSQAVAFWCDPISGHATLYWYRQILGQGPELLVQFQDESVVDDSQLPKDRFSAERLKGVDSTLKIQPAELGDSAMYLCASSLAGRGLGETQYFGPGTRLLVL.

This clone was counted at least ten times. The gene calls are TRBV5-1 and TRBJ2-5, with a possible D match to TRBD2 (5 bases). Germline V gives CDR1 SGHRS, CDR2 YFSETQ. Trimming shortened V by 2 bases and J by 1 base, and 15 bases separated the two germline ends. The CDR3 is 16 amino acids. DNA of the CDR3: TGCGCCAGCAGCTTCGGGCTAGCTCGGGCCCAAGAGACCCAGTACTTC. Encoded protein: CASSFGLARAQETQYF. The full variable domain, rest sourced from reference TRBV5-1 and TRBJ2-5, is KAGVTQTPRYLIKTRGQQVTLSCSPISGHRSVSWYQQTPGQGLQFLFEYFSETQRNKGNFPGRFSGRQFSNSRSEMNVSTLELGDSALYLCASSFGLARAQETQYFGPGTRLLVL.

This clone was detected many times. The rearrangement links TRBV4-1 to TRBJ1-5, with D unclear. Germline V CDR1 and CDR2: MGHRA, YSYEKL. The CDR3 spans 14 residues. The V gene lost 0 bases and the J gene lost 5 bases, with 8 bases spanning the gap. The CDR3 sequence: CASSQESVYQPQHF. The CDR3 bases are TGCGCCAGCAGCCAAGAGTCGGTCTATCAGCCCCAGCATTTT.

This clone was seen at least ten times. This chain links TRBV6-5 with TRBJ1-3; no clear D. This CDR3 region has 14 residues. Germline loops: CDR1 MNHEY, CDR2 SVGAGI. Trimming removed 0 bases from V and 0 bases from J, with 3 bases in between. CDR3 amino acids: CASSYSSSGNTIYF. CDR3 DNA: TGTGCCAGCAGTTACTCTAGCTCTGGAAACACCATATATTTT.

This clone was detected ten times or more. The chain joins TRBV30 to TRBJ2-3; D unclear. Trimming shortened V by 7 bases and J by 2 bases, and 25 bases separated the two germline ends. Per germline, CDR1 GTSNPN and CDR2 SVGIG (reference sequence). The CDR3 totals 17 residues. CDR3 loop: CAYSTRVRFLLTDTQYF. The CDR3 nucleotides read TGTGCCTACTCTACACGGGTGAGATTTTTACTCACAGATACGCAGTATTTT.

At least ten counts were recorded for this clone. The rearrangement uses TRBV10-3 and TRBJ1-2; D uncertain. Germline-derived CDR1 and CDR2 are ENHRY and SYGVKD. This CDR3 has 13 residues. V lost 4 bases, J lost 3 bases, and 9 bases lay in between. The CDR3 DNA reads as TGTGCCATCAGTGCCAGCCAGGACTATGGCTACACCTTC. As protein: CAISASQDYGYTF.

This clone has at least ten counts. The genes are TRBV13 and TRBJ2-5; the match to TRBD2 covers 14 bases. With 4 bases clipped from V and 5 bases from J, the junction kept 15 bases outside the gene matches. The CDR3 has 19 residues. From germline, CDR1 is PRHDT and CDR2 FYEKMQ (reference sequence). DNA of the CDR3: TGTGCCAGCAGCTCCCATCCGGGACTAGCGGGAGAAATCGGTGAGACCCAGTACTTC. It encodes CASSSHPGLAGEIGETQYF.

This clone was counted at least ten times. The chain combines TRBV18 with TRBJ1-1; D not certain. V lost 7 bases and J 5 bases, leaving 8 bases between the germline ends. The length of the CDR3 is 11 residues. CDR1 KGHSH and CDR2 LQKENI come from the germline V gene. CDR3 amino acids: CASLRETEAFF. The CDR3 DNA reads TGTGCCAGCTTACGGGAAACTGAAGCTTTCTTT.

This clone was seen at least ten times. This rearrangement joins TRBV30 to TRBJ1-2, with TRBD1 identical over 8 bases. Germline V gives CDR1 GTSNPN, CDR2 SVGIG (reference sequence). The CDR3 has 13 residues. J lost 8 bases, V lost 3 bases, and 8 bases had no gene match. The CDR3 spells CAWSRQGLEGYTF. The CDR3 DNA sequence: TGTGCCTGGAGCCGACAGGGGTTAGAGGGCTACACCTTC.

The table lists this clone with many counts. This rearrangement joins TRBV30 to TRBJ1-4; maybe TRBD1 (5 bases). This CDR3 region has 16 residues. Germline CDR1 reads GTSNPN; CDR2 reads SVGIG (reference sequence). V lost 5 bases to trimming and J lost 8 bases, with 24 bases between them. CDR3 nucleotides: TGTGCCTGGGACATTGGTGGCACAGGTGGAAGAGAAAAACTGTTTTTT. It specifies CAWDIGGTGGREKLFF.

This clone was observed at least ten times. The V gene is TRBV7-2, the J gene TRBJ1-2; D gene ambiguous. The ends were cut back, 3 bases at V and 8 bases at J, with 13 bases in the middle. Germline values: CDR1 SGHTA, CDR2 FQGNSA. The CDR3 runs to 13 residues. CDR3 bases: TGTGCCAGCAGCTTTTCCCCGCCGCGGGGCTACACCTTC. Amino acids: CASSFSPPRGYTF.

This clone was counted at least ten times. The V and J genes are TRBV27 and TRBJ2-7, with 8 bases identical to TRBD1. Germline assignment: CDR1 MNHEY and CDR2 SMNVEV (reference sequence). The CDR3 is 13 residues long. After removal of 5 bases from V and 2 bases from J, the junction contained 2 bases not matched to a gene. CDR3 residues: CASSQQGAYEQYF. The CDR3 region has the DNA TGTGCCAGCAGTCAACAGGGGGCCTACGAGCAGTACTTC.

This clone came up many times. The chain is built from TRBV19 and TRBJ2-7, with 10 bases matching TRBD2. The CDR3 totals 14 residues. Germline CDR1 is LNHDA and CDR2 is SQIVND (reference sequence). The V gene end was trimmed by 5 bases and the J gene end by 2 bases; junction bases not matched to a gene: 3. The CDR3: CASSAGLAPYEQYF. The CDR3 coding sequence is TGTGCCAGTAGTGCGGGACTAGCGCCCTACGAGCAGTACTTC.

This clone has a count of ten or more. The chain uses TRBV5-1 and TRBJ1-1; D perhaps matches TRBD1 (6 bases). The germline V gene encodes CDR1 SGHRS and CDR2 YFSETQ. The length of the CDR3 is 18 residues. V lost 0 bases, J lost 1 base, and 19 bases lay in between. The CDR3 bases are TGCGCCAGCAGCTTGGCCGGCCTAAACAGGGTCGAGAACACTGAAGCTTTCTTT. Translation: CASSLAGLNRVENTEAFF.

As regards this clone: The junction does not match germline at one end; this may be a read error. This chain's CDR3 is CASGQASHSWTSTDTQYF. The CDR3 bases are TGTGCCAGCGGCCAAGCCTCCCATTCTTGGACTAGCACAGATACGCAGTATTTT. V gene TRBV4-2 combines with J gene TRBJ2-3, with D perhaps matching TRBD2 (5 bases). Germline V gene lookup returns CDR1 LGHNA and CDR2 YNFKEQ. CDR3 length: 18 residues.

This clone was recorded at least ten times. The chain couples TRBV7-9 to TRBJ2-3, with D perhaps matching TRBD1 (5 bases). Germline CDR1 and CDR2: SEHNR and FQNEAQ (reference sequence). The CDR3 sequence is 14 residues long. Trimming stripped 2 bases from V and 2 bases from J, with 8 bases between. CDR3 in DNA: TGTGCCAGCAGCTTACAGGGCCTCACAGATACGCAGTATTTT. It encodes CASSLQGLTDTQYF. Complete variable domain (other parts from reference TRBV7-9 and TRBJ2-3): DTGVSQNPRHKITKRGQNVTFRCDPISEHNRLYWYRQTLGQGPEFLTYFQNEAQLEKSRLLSDRFSAERPKGSFSTLEIQRTEQGDSAMYLCASSLQGLTDTQYFGPGTRLTVL.

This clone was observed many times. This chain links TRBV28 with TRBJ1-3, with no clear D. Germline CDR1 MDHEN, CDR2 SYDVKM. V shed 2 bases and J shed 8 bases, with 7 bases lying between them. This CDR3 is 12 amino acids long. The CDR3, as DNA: TGTGCCAGCAGTTTAGAGGGATACACCATATATTTT. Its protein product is CASSLEGYTIYF.

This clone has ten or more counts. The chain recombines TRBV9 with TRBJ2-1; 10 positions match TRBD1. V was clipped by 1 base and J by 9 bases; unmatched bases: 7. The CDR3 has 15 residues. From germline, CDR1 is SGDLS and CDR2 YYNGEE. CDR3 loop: CASSVTGQGVGEQFF. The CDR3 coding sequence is TGTGCCAGCAGCGTAACCGGACAGGGGGTAGGTGAGCAGTTCTTC.

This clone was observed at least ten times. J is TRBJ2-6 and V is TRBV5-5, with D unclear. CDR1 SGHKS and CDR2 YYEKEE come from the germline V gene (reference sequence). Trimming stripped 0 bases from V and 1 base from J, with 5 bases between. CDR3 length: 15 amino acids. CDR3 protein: CASSLDGSGANVLTF. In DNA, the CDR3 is TGTGCCAGCAGCTTGGACGGGTCTGGGGCCAACGTCCTGACTTTC.